What follows are 11 T cell receptor beta chains derived from one specimen sequenced in a study of human T cells and chemical hapten exposure (dated by TCRdb to 2020 to 2022). The meaning of the sample's time point label: patch test 1, 2 weeks after DPC sensitization. Taken with the paper, the label for treatment or condition translates to: therapeutic diphenylcyclopropenone sensitization with weekly scalp DPC. Library construction relied on RACE. Sequenced using a NextSeq 500. TCRdb ran its own pipeline on the public reads, namely fastp trimming at Q25 and MiXCR clone calling, and kept in-frame beta chains. CDR3 protein duplicates are merged, each entry listing the most common genes and DNA. The sample table holds around 150,000 distinct CDR3 sequences, of which 13% to 15% were seen once. About 1.8% of the sample is held by the ten biggest clonotypes. The sample consisted of whole blood, taken in connection with sensitization to the hapten diphenylcyclopropenone (DPC). The receptors were gathered from a woman aged 25 to 39 with alopecia areata. Some clones in this sample may be carry-over from other donors' samples.

At least ten counts were recorded for this clonotype. The chain uses TRBV29-1 and TRBJ2-1; D unclear. The V end was cut by 5 bases, the J end by 6 bases, with 11 bases between. Germline V gene data show CDR1 as SQVTM and CDR2 as ANQGSEA. This CDR3 region has 12 residues. The CDR3 nucleotides read TGCAGCGTTAATTGGGTGGGCAATGAGCAGTTCTTC. Translating it yields CSVNWVGNEQFF.

CDR3 in DNA: TGCAGCGTTAATGTACTGAACACTGAAGCTTTCTTT. Translated: CSVNVLNTEAFF. The chain uses TRBV29-1 and TRBJ1-1; D uncertain. The V end was cut by 5 bases, the J end by 0 bases, with 7 bases between. Germline CDR1 SQVTM, CDR2 ANQGSEA. The CDR3 contains 12 residues.

The rearrangement uses TRBV11-3 and TRBJ2-7; tentatively, D is TRBD1 (6 bases). The CDR3 length is 17 residues. CDR1 is SGHNT and CDR2 is YENEEA in the germline V gene. Deletions cut 1 base from V and 0 bases from J, with 16 bases between. DNA of the CDR3: TGTGCCAGCAGCTTAGGGCTAAACTCACAGGGCTCCTACGAGCAGTACTTC. Translating it yields CASSLGLNSQGSYEQYF. Based on the CDR3 plus reference TRBV11-3 and TRBJ2-7, the full variable domain is EAGVVQSPRYKIIEKKQPVAFWCNPISGHNTLYWYLQNLGQGPELLIRYENEEAVDDSQLPKDRFSAERLKGVDSTLKIQPAELGDSAVYLCASSLGLNSQGSYEQYFGPGTRLTVT.

This clonotype was detected ten times or more. This sequence joins TRBV18 and TRBJ1-1, with D tentatively TRBD1 (6 bases). Looked up from germline, CDR1 is KGHSH and CDR2 is LQKENI. The CDR3 is 17 residues long. V was trimmed by 4 bases and J by 1 base, leaving 19 bases between them. The CDR3, as DNA: TGTGCCAGCTCACTTACGTCGGGGGGCGAGAAGAACACTGAAGCTTTCTTT. Translated: CASSLTSGGEKNTEAFF.

This clonotype turned up a few times. CDR3 sequence: CSARRPGLPYGYTF. The DNA of the CDR3 is TGCAGTGCTAGAAGACCGGGACTGCCCTATGGCTACACCTTC. This rearrangement joins TRBV20-1 to TRBJ1-2; D is perhaps TRBD1 (5 bases). Germline V CDR1 and CDR2: DFQATT, SNEGSKA (reference sequence). V dropped 2 bases and J dropped 4 bases, with 14 bases sitting between them. This CDR3 comprises 14 residues.

This clonotype was recorded at least ten times. The V gene is TRBV6-5, the J gene TRBJ1-6; D is unclear. The CDR3 is 14 residues long. CDR1 and CDR2 from the germline V gene are MNHEY and SVGAGI. V shed 7 bases and J shed 9 bases, with 16 bases lying between them. The chain's CDR3 is CASTTGTEPSPLHF. CDR3 nucleotides: TGTGCCAGCACAACCGGAACGGAACCTTCACCCCTCCACTTT.

This clonotype was seen many times. V and J are TRBV9 and TRBJ2-7; 7 nucleotides match TRBD1. Germline V CDR1 and CDR2: SGDLS, YYNGEE. This CDR3 is 14 amino acids long. J lost 4 bases, V lost 0 bases, and 4 bases had no gene match. In nucleotides, the CDR3 is TGTGCCAGCAGCGTAGGTGACAGGGTTTACGAGCAGTACTTC. This encodes CASSVGDRVYEQYF.

This clonotype was seen ten or more times. This sequence joins TRBV7-9 and TRBJ2-3; D is ambiguous. CDR1 SEHNR and CDR2 FQNEAQ come from the germline V gene (reference sequence). Trimming removed 1 base at V and 2 bases at J, with 4 bases between. The CDR3 has 13 residues. The CDR3 reads CASSLDPTDTQYF. The CDR3, as DNA: TGTGCCAGCAGCTTAGACCCCACAGATACGCAGTATTTT.

This clonotype was found a few times. V and J are TRBV6-1 and TRBJ2-1, with 8 bases matching TRBD2. The CDR3 is 14 amino acids. V gave up 2 bases and J gave up 8 bases; unmatched junction bases: 5. From germline, CDR1 is MNHNS and CDR2 SASEGT. CDR3 region: CASSESGLAHEQFF. CDR3 bases: TGTGCCAGCAGTGAAAGCGGACTAGCACATGAGCAGTTCTTC.

The gene calls are TRBV27 and TRBJ2-7; 11 bases align to TRBD2. The length of the CDR3 is 17 residues. Germline CDR1 MNHEY, CDR2 SMNVEV (reference sequence). Losses at the gene ends were 2 bases for V and 10 bases for J; bases not matched to a gene: 16. The CDR3 nucleotides are TGTGCCAGCAGTTTAGGGGCCAGGGCTAGCGGGAGGCAAAACCAGTACTTC. Residues: CASSLGARASGRQNQYF.

This chain connects TRBV11-3 to TRBJ2-1; 8 positions agree with TRBD1. After removal of 6 bases from V and 6 bases from J, the junction contained 4 bases not matched to a gene. The germline V gene encodes CDR1 SGHNT and CDR2 YENEEA. The CDR3 is made up of 13 amino acids. Here the CDR3 DNA reads TGTGCCAGCAGGCAAGACAGGGGCAATGAGCAGTTCTTC. As protein: CASRQDRGNEQFF.